The 8 T cell receptor beta chains below come from one sample, sequenced in a study of regulatory T cells in long-lasting Graves disease. Time point of the sample: newly diagnosed GD, antithyroid drugs for less than 3 months. From PBMCs, RNA was extracted and then used to make the TCR library. The authors built TCR beta libraries using iRepertoire HTBI primers and Arm-PCR of CDR3 regions. Via MiXCR, TCRdb re-called the multiplex PCR reads, giving one row per CDR3 protein. The sample contains 400,000 to 650,000 distinct CDR3 sequences, more than 15% of which appear only once. This sample also belongs to another study, concerning T cells in Graves' hyperthyroidism and ophthalmopathy.

The sequences come from peripheral blood mononuclear cells (PBMCs), collected at new diagnosis, from a patient treated with antithyroid drugs. The receptor source for this set is a woman aged 35 to 60 with Graves disease.

In its sample, this clonotype was seen many times. The V and J genes are TRBV11-1 and TRBJ2-3; 11 bases are a match to TRBD2. Per germline, CDR1 SGHAT and CDR2 FQDESV (reference sequence). V trimming: 5 bases; J trimming: 4 bases; junction bases outside the gene matches: 8. This CDR3 has 16 residues. The CDR3 reads CASSQWTSGSSDTQYF. The CDR3 region has the DNA TGTGCCAGCAGCCAGTGGACTAGCGGGTCATCAGATACGCAGTATTTT.

For this clonotype: The germline gene is not matched at one end of the junction; a read error may be the cause. The chain joins TRBV11-1 to TRBJ1-1; D call uncertain. The CDR3 consists of 13 residues. Per germline, CDR1 SGHAT and CDR2 FQDESV (reference sequence). The CDR3 bases are TGTGCCAGCAGTGGTCCGGTAAACACTGGAGCTTTCTTT. It yields the protein CASSGPVNTGAFF.

This clonotype was recorded a few times. A read error may explain this, as a much larger clone is one base away. Because the CDR3 is missing its conserved closing phenylalanine or tryptophan, this is likely a read error. This chain joins TRBV3-1 and TRBJ1-2, with D uncertain. CDR3 length: 13 residues. V shed 2 bases and J shed 11 bases, with 15 bases lying between them. Germline CDR1 reads LGHDT; CDR2 reads YNNKEL (reference sequence). The CDR3 protein is CASSQTPLLGYTL. The CDR3, as DNA: TGTGCCAGCAGCCAAACCCCTCTCCTCGGGTACACCCTC.

V and J are TRBV20-1 and TRBJ1-1, with 8 bases matching TRBD1. The V gene end was trimmed by 5 bases and the J gene end by 0 bases; junction bases not matched to a gene: 2. From germline, CDR1 is DFQATT and CDR2 SNEGSKA (reference sequence). This CDR3 region has 13 residues. The CDR3 is CSADRGMNTEAFF. In DNA, the CDR3 is TGCAGTGCTGACAGGGGAATGAACACTGAAGCTTTCTTT.

The rearrangement links TRBV20-1 to TRBJ2-5; D uncertain. The CDR3 is made up of 14 amino acids. Per germline, CDR1 DFQATT and CDR2 SNEGSKA (reference sequence). V lost 0 bases to trimming and J lost 2 bases, with 10 bases between them. CDR3 region: CSARDDGLQETQYF. DNA for the CDR3: TGCAGTGCTAGAGATGACGGATTGCAAGAGACCCAGTACTTC.

The table lists this clonotype with a count of one. Given a much more abundant clone one base away, this may be a read error. The chain couples TRBV28 to TRBJ2-3; D gene uncertain. Germline assignment: CDR1 MDHEN and CDR2 SYDVKM. This CDR3 is 14 amino acids long. Trimming shortened V by 4 bases and J by 6 bases, and 14 bases separated the two germline ends. This CDR3 reads CASSSPEQRDTQYF. CDR3 DNA sequence: TGTGCCAGCAGTTCCCCAGAGCAGCGCGATACGCAGTATTTT.

This clonotype was found a few times. A read error may explain this, as a much larger clone is one base away. The chain joins TRBV2 to TRBJ1-2; D is uncertain. The CDR3 contains 12 residues. Per the germline V gene, CDR1 is SNHLY and CDR2 is FYNNEI. V lost 4 bases and J 4 bases, leaving 7 bases between the germline ends. In DNA form, the CDR3 reads TGTGCCAGCAGTGGGGATATCTATGGCTACACCTTC. Its translation is CASSGDIYGYTF. The full variable domain, with the rest looked up from reference TRBV2 and TRBJ1-2, is EPEVTQTPSHQVTQMGQEVILRCVPISNHLYFYWYRQILGQKVEFLVSFYNNEISEKSEIFDDQFSVERPDGSNFTLKIRSTKLEDSAMYFCASSGDIYGYTFGSGTRLTVV.

This clonotype was found many times. The chain has TRBV12-3 or TRBV12-4 and TRBJ1-1; D perhaps matches TRBD1 (5 bases). The V and J ends lost 3 bases and 9 bases respectively, with 11 bases between them. There are 12 residues in the CDR3. CDR3 in amino acids: CASSLDPGQAFF. The CDR3 nucleotides are TGTGCCAGCAGTTTGGATCCGGGACAAGCTTTCTTT.